The 18 T cell receptor beta chains below come from one sample, sequenced in a study of beta chain features in type 1 diabetes. These receptors have no known antigen. Study-wide results and caveats: TCRB CDR3s from Type 1 diabetes patients were moderately but significantly shorter in all four CD4+ subsets.

Sequenced material consisted of expressed TCRB transcripts (all of the isolated RNA was reverse transcribed). Sequenced by immunoSEQ multiplex PCR; TCRdb stores in-frame clones only, minus some. The sample consists of some 330,000 clones, roughly 12% of them appearing once. The sample comprised naive CD4+ T cells from blood. The receptors were gathered from a woman between 18 and 30 years old with type 1 diabetes.

This chain joins TRBV25-1 and TRBJ1-5; TRBD1 is a possible D gene (5 bases). The V end lost 4 bases, the J end lost 2 bases, and 18 bases lay between the germline ends. The CDR3 spans 17 residues. CDR1 MGHDK and CDR2 SYGVNS come from the germline V gene. This chain's CDR3 is CASSGPERGGGNQPQHF. Here the CDR3 DNA reads TGTGCCAGCAGTGGACCCGAGAGGGGAGGTGGCAATCAGCCCCAGCATTTT.

J is TRBJ1-1 and V is TRBV14; the D is unclear. The germline gives CDR1 SGHDN, CDR2 FVKESK. V was trimmed by 1 base and J by 2 bases, leaving 2 bases between them. This CDR3 has 12 amino acids. CDR3 nucleotides: TGTGCCAGCAGCCAAGCTAACACTGAAGCTTTCTTT. This translates into CASSQANTEAFF.

The chain combines TRBV4-3 with TRBJ2-1; 11 bases match TRBD2. Looked up from germline, CDR1 is LGHNA and CDR2 is YSLEER. The length of the CDR3 is 16 residues. Trimming removed 0 bases from V and 7 bases from J; junction bases left unmatched: 5. The CDR3 spells CASSQDQLAGGNEQFF. Here the CDR3 DNA reads TGCGCCAGCAGCCAAGATCAGCTAGCGGGAGGAAATGAGCAGTTCTTC.

The CDR3 DNA sequence: TGTGCCAGCTCACCTTTGGAGGGTCAGCCCCAGCATTTT. As protein: CASSPLEGQPQHF. The V and J genes are TRBV18 and TRBJ1-5; D gene uncertain. The CDR3 totals 13 residues. CDR1 and CDR2 from the germline V gene are KGHSH and LQKENI. The ends were cut back, 3 bases at V and 6 bases at J, with 9 bases in the middle.

This clone was detected only a few times. The rearrangement links TRBV5-6 to TRBJ2-6, with D perhaps TRBD1 (5 bases). Trimming cost V 4 bases and J 2 bases, with 10 bases left between them. Germline V gene lookup returns CDR1 SGHDT and CDR2 YYEEEE. The CDR3 runs to 15 residues. The CDR3 nucleotides read TGTGCCAGCAGCGGTGGGGCTACTGGGGCCAACGTCCTGACTTTC. Protein: CASSGGATGANVLTF.

This clone was detected only a few times. This chain links TRBV29-1 with TRBJ1-1; TRBD1 is a possible D gene (5 bases). The V end lost 1 base, the J end lost 6 bases, and 15 bases lay between the germline ends. CDR3 length: 14 amino acids. CDR1 and CDR2 (germline): SQVTM, ANQGSEA. CDR3 coding DNA: TGCAGCGTTGAAGGGAGGGGATGGCTTCCTGAAGCTTTCTTT. Translated, it gives CSVEGRGWLPEAFF.

This clone was detected only a few times. This chain uses TRBV5-6 with TRBJ2-5, with D maybe TRBD2 (5 bases). This CDR3 region has 16 residues. Germline assignment: CDR1 SGHDT and CDR2 YYEEEE. V was clipped by 6 bases and J by 5 bases, with 23 bases between them. Here the CDR3 reads CASTLFGEGSGETQYF. The CDR3 DNA sequence: TGTGCCAGCACCCTTTTTGGCGAGGGATCCGGGGAGACCCAGTACTTC.

This chain links TRBV28 with TRBJ2-3, with 7 bases aligning to TRBD2. V gave up 8 bases and J gave up 1 base; unmatched junction bases: 12. This CDR3 has 16 amino acids. Germline lookup yields CDR1 MDHEN and CDR2 SYDVKM. The CDR3 bases are TGTGCCAGCGCCGTGGGAGGGAGGGGCGGCACAGATACGCAGTATTTT. Translating it yields CASAVGGRGGTDTQYF.

This clone was found a few times. Relative to the germline gene, one junction end is altered; a read error may explain this. This chain joins TRBV4-2 and TRBJ1-1; tentatively, D is TRBD1 (6 bases). CDR1 and CDR2 from the germline V gene are LGHNA and YNFKEQ. This CDR3 has 11 residues. This chain's CDR3 is CASSHLRGAHF. The DNA of the CDR3 is TGTGCCAGCAGCCACCTACGGGGGGCTCACTTT.

J is TRBJ2-1 and V is TRBV5-4, with a possible D match to TRBD2 (6 bases). In germline, CDR1 is SGHNT, CDR2 YYREEE (reference sequence). The V end lost 1 base, the J end lost 6 bases, and 14 bases lay between the germline ends. CDR3 length: 15 amino acids. The CDR3 loop is CASSLMGLAANEQFF. The DNA for the CDR3 is TGTGCCAGCAGCTTGATGGGACTCGCGGCCAATGAGCAGTTCTTC.

The chain carries TRBV29-1 and TRBJ2-1; TRBD2 agrees at 13 bases. V was pared by 8 bases and J by 3 bases, with 7 bases of the junction left unmatched. Germline CDR1 is SQVTM and CDR2 is ANQGSEA. The CDR3 totals 15 residues. Written as DNA, the CDR3 is TGCAGCTCGGGGACTAGCGGGGTTAACTACAATGAGCAGTTCTTC. Encoded protein: CSSGTSGVNYNEQFF.

The J gene is TRBJ2-1, the V gene TRBV27; D is undetermined. This CDR3 is built from 12 residues. The V gene lost 0 bases and the J gene lost 12 bases, with 9 bases spanning the gap. Germline-derived CDR1 and CDR2 are MNHEY and SMNVEV (reference sequence). Here the CDR3 reads CASSLSSGTQFF. The DNA for the CDR3 is TGTGCCAGCAGTTTATCGTCGGGTACGCAGTTCTTC.

The V call is TRBV27, the J call TRBJ2-5; D is undetermined. From germline, CDR1 is MNHEY and CDR2 SMNVEV (reference sequence). The V end lost 2 bases, the J end lost 9 bases, and 16 bases lay between the germline ends. The CDR3 is 14 amino acids. CDR3 region: CASSLTSPPAAQYF. The CDR3 coding sequence is TGTGCCAGCAGTTTAACGAGCCCCCCTGCGGCCCAGTACTTC.

This chain uses TRBV28 with TRBJ1-5, with 11 nucleotides matching TRBD1. V lost 8 bases, J lost 6 bases, and 6 bases stayed unmatched. The CDR3 extends over 14 amino acids. Germline V gene lookup returns CDR1 MDHEN and CDR2 SYDVKM. The CDR3 DNA reads as TGTGCCAGCGTCTCCGGACAGGGGGCTCAGCCCCAGCATTTT. Amino acid sequence: CASVSGQGAQPQHF.

V and J are TRBV4-3 and TRBJ2-5, with TRBD2 matching over 7 bases. V shed 4 bases and J 3 bases; nucleotides not matched to a gene: 5. CDR1 is LGHNA, CDR2 YSLEER, per germline. CDR3 length equals 14 residues. CDR3 sequence: CASSRALAEETQYF. CDR3 nucleotide sequence: TGCGCCAGCAGCCGGGCGCTAGCGGAAGAGACCCAGTACTTC.

The chain carries TRBV5-1 and TRBJ2-1, with D perhaps matching TRBD1 (5 bases). The CDR3 is made up of 16 amino acids. V lost 4 bases to trimming and J lost 3 bases, with 17 bases between them. Per the germline V gene, CDR1 is SGHRS and CDR2 is YFSETQ. The CDR3 loop is CASSLPGNSLYNEQFF. The CDR3 DNA sequence: TGCGCCAGCAGCCTTCCAGGGAACTCCCTCTACAATGAGCAGTTCTTC.

This clone was picked up a small number of times. The chain employs TRBV12-5 and TRBJ1-2; 7 nucleotides agree with TRBD1. V lost 0 bases to trimming and J lost 0 bases; unmatched junction nucleotides: 4. CDR1 is LGHNT and CDR2 is FRNRAP in the germline V gene. The CDR3 sequence is 16 residues long. CDR3 coding DNA: TGTGCTAGTGGTTTGGTACGGGGGACAGCTAACTATGGCTACACCTTC. Encoded protein: CASGLVRGTANYGYTF. Full variable domain (remainder filled in from reference TRBV12-5 and TRBJ1-2): DARVTQTPRHKVTEMGQEVTMRCQPILGHNTVFWYRQTMMQGLELLAYFRNRAPLDDSGMPKDRFSAEMPDATLATLKIQPSEPRDSAVYFCASGLVRGTANYGYTFGSGTRLTVV.

This clone was found a few times. This sample includes further DNA sequences coding for the same CDR3. This rearrangement joins TRBV5-4 to TRBJ2-5, with 10 positions matching TRBD2. Germline V gene sequence: CDR1 SGHNT, CDR2 YYREEE (reference sequence). After removal of 4 bases from V and 1 base from J, the junction contained 4 bases not matched to a gene. The CDR3 runs to 15 residues. The CDR3 coding sequence is TGTGCCAGCAGCGAGAGACTAGCGGGCCAAGAGACCCAGTACTTC. As protein: CASSERLAGQETQYF. The whole variable domain, remainder taken from reference TRBV5-4 and TRBJ2-5, is ETGVTQSPTHLIKTRGQQVTLRCSSQSGHNTVSWYQQALGQGPQFIFQYYREEENGRGNFPPRFSGLQFPNYSSELNVNALELDDSALYLCASSERLAGQETQYFGPGTRLLVL.